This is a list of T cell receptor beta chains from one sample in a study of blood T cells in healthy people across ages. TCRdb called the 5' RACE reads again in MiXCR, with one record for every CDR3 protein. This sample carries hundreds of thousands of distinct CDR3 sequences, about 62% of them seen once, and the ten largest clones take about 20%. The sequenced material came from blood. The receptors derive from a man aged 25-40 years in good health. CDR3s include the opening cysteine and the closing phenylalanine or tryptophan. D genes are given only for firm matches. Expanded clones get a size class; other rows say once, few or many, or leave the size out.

CDR3 protein: CASRSGQKETQYF; CDR3 DNA: TGTGCCAGCAGGTCGGGACAGAAAGAGACCCAGTACTTC; D gene: TRBD1; V gene: TRBV7-9; J gene: TRBJ2-5; clone size: .
CDR3 protein: CASSSPGGTNEKLFF; CDR3 DNA: TGTGCCAGCAGTTCCCCAGGGGGAACTAATGAAAAACTGTTTTTT; D gene: TRBD1; V gene: TRBV28; J gene: TRBJ1-4; clone size: .
CDR3 protein: CASSLNAGVNYGYTF; CDR3 DNA: TGTGCCAGCAGCTTAAATGCGGGGGTCAACTATGGCTACACCTTC; D gene: .; V gene: TRBV7-9; J gene: TRBJ1-2; clone size: .
CDR3 protein: CASSRDYRDNEQFF; CDR3 DNA: TGTGCCAGCAGCCGGGACTACCGAGACAATGAGCAGTTCTTC; D gene: TRBD2; V gene: TRBV4-2; J gene: TRBJ2-1; clone size: .
CDR3 protein: CSVVETSAYNEQFF; CDR3 DNA: TGCAGCGTTGTTGAGACTAGCGCTTACAATGAGCAGTTCTTC; D gene: TRBD2; V gene: TRBV29-1; J gene: TRBJ2-1; clone size: few
CDR3 protein: CASSYGPSDVGSPLHF; CDR3 DNA: TGTGCCAGCAGTTATGGCCCCAGCGATGTAGGATCACCCCTCCACTTT; D gene: .; V gene: TRBV6-5; J gene: TRBJ1-6; clone size: .
CDR3 protein: CSARLGRGASQQYF; CDR3 DNA: TGCAGTGCTAGACTTGGGCGGGGGGCGAGTCAGCAGTACTTC; D gene: TRBD2; V gene: TRBV20-1; J gene: TRBJ2-5; clone size: .
CDR3 protein: CSAATGAIYGTDTQYF; CDR3 DNA: TGCAGTGCTGCCACCGGGGCCATATACGGGACAGATACGCAGTATTTT; D gene: .; V gene: TRBV20-1; J gene: TRBJ2-3; clone size: .
CDR3 protein: CSVEGLLDEQFF; CDR3 DNA: TGCAGCGTTGAAGGGCTCCTGGATGAGCAGTTCTTC; D gene: .; V gene: TRBV29-1; J gene: TRBJ2-1; clone size: few
CDR3 protein: CASSQDWDRKETQYF; CDR3 DNA: TGTGCCAGCAGCCAAGATTGGGACAGAAAAGAGACCCAGTACTTC; D gene: TRBD1; V gene: TRBV4-2; J gene: TRBJ2-5; clone size: .
CDR3 protein: CASRLSMYNEQFF; CDR3 DNA: TGTGCCAGCCGACTCTCCATGTACAATGAGCAGTTCTTC; D gene: .; V gene: TRBV6-2/TRBV6-3; J gene: TRBJ2-1; clone size: .
CDR3 protein: CASRYRDPSYEQYF; CDR3 DNA: TGTGCCAGCAGGTACAGGGATCCCTCCTACGAGCAGTACTTC; D gene: .; V gene: TRBV6-2/TRBV6-3; J gene: TRBJ2-7; clone size: .
CDR3 protein: CASGGQGFTGGYTF; CDR3 DNA: TGCGCCAGCGGGGGACAGGGGTTTACTGGTGGCTACACCTTC; D gene: TRBD1; V gene: TRBV10-2; J gene: TRBJ1-2; clone size: .
CDR3 protein: CASSVGGMSSYEQYF; CDR3 DNA: TGTGCCAGCAGCGTAGGCGGGATGAGCTCCTACGAGCAGTACTTC; D gene: .; V gene: TRBV9; J gene: TRBJ2-7; clone size: .
CDR3 protein: CSVEEGQTSTDTQYF; CDR3 DNA: TGCAGCGTTGAAGAGGGACAGACCAGCACAGATACGCAGTATTTT; D gene: TRBD1; V gene: TRBV29-1; J gene: TRBJ2-3; clone size: few
CDR3 protein: CASSEESGRSNEQFF; CDR3 DNA: TGTGCCAGCAGTGAGGAGAGCGGGAGGAGTAATGAGCAGTTCTTC; D gene: TRBD2; V gene: TRBV2; J gene: TRBJ2-1; clone size: .
CDR3 protein: CASSSSGVVTQYF; CDR3 DNA: TGTGCCAGCAGCTCCTCGGGGGTAGTTACGCAGTATTTT; D gene: .; V gene: TRBV13; J gene: TRBJ2-3; clone size: .
CDR3 protein: CSVSRPRGSVLNSGNTIYF; CDR3 DNA: TGCAGCGTTTCCCGACCCCGGGGGTCCGTCCTTAATAGTGGAAACACCATATATTTT; D gene: .; V gene: TRBV29-1; J gene: TRBJ1-3; clone size: .
CDR3 protein: CASIGTDYQETQYF; CDR3 DNA: TGTGCCAGCATAGGGACAGACTACCAAGAGACCCAGTACTTC; D gene: TRBD1; V gene: TRBV6-2/TRBV6-3; J gene: TRBJ2-5; clone size: .
CDR3 protein: CASSLVYDGYTF; CDR3 DNA: TGTGCCAGCAGCTTAGTGTACGATGGCTACACCTTC; D gene: .; V gene: TRBV7-2; J gene: TRBJ1-2; clone size: many
CDR3 protein: CASSQEPRTSGCEQYF; CDR3 DNA: TGCGCCAGCAGCCAAGAACCTAGGACTAGCGGGTGTGAGCAGTACTTC; D gene: TRBD2; V gene: TRBV4-3; J gene: TRBJ2-7; clone size: .
CDR3 protein: CAISETSGGANVLTF; CDR3 DNA: TGTGCCATCAGTGAGACTTCGGGAGGGGCCAACGTCCTGACTTTC; D gene: .; V gene: TRBV10-3; J gene: TRBJ2-6; clone size: .
CDR3 protein: CASSPETTSDSGSYEQYF; CDR3 DNA: TGTGCCAGCAGTCCTGAAACAACTAGTGACAGCGGCTCCTACGAGCAGTACTTC; D gene: .; V gene: TRBV6-1; J gene: TRBJ2-7; clone size: few
CDR3 protein: CASSVRGYEQYF; CDR3 DNA: TGTGCCAGCAGCGTCAGAGGCTACGAGCAGTACTTC; D gene: .; V gene: TRBV28; J gene: TRBJ2-7; clone size: many
CDR3 protein: CASSFSLGETQYF; CDR3 DNA: TGTGCCAGCAGCTTTAGCCTCGGGGAGACCCAGTACTTC; D gene: .; V gene: TRBV7-2; J gene: TRBJ2-5; clone size: .
CDR3 protein: CASSLSTGFQETQYF; CDR3 DNA: TGTGCCAGCAGCTTATCAACAGGGTTTCAAGAGACCCAGTACTTC; D gene: .; V gene: TRBV11-1; J gene: TRBJ2-5; clone size: few
CDR3 protein: CASRTRTGRSYNEQFF; CDR3 DNA: TGTGCCAGCAGAACACGGACAGGAAGGTCCTACAATGAGCAGTTCTTC; D gene: TRBD1; V gene: TRBV28; J gene: TRBJ2-1; clone size: .
CDR3 protein: CASSLDSRSNQPQHF; CDR3 DNA: TGCGCCAGCAGCTTGGACAGCAGGAGCAATCAGCCCCAGCATTTT; D gene: .; V gene: TRBV5-1; J gene: TRBJ1-5; clone size: .
CDR3 protein: CASSLNFQPQHF; CDR3 DNA: TGTGCCAGCAGCTTAAACTTCCAGCCCCAGCATTTT; D gene: .; V gene: TRBV7-9; J gene: TRBJ1-5; clone size: .
CDR3 protein: CASSQRGTPYNEQFF; CDR3 DNA: TGTGCCAGCAGCCAACGCGGGACACCCTACAATGAGCAGTTCTTC; D gene: .; V gene: TRBV7-3; J gene: TRBJ2-1; clone size: .
CDR3 protein: CASSPGAGSGYEQYF; CDR3 DNA: TGCGCCAGCAGCCCCGGGGCAGGGTCTGGCTACGAGCAGTACTTC; D gene: .; V gene: TRBV5-1; J gene: TRBJ2-7; clone size: .
CDR3 protein: CASSLGESYGYTF; CDR3 DNA: TGTGCCAGCAGCTTAGGGGAATCCTATGGCTACACCTTC; D gene: .; V gene: TRBV7-9; J gene: TRBJ1-2; clone size: .
CDR3 protein: CAWSVSTSGKNEQYF; CDR3 DNA: TGTGCCTGGAGTGTAAGCACTAGCGGTAAAAATGAGCAGTACTTC; D gene: TRBD2; V gene: TRBV30; J gene: TRBJ2-7; clone size: .
CDR3 protein: CSVTQGYGNQPRHF; CDR3 DNA: TGCAGCGTTACCCAGGGATACGGCAATCAGCCCCGGCATTTT; D gene: .; V gene: TRBV29-1; J gene: TRBJ1-5; clone size: once
CDR3 protein: CASTTLPGQQYF; CDR3 DNA: TGTGCCAGCACCACCCTCCCGGGCCAGCAGTACTTC; D gene: .; V gene: TRBV28; J gene: TRBJ2-7; clone size: .
CDR3 protein: CVSEDRANEQYF; CDR3 DNA: TGTGTCAGCGAGGACAGGGCCAACGAACAGTACTTC; D gene: TRBD1; V gene: TRBV7-9; J gene: TRBJ2-7; clone size: .
CDR3 protein: CATRDADSCEQYF; CDR3 DNA: TGTGCCACCCGGGACGCCGACTCCTGCGAGCAGTACTTC; D gene: .; V gene: TRBV10-3; J gene: TRBJ2-7; clone size: .
CDR3 protein: CASNPGTGDYEQYF; CDR3 DNA: TGTGCCAGCAACCCCGGGACAGGGGATTACGAGCAGTACTTC; D gene: TRBD1; V gene: TRBV6-2/TRBV6-3; J gene: TRBJ2-7; clone size: .
CDR3 protein: CASRLLRETQYF; CDR3 DNA: TGTGCCAGCAGGCTCCTCCGGGAGACCCAGTACTTC; D gene: .; V gene: TRBV6-7; J gene: TRBJ2-5; clone size: few
CDR3 protein: CAISETDTNIQYF; CDR3 DNA: TGTGCCATCAGTGAGACGGACACAAACATTCAGTACTTC; D gene: .; V gene: TRBV10-3; J gene: TRBJ2-4; clone size: .
CDR3 protein: CASSRAGSPNPYEQYF; CDR3 DNA: TGTGCCAGCTCACGCGCAGGGTCCCCCAATCCTTACGAGCAGTACTTC; D gene: .; V gene: TRBV18; J gene: TRBJ2-7; clone size: .
CDR3 protein: CASSLRSGANNEQFF; CDR3 DNA: TGTGCCAGCAGTTTAAGATCGGGGGCCAATAATGAGCAGTTCTTC; D gene: .; V gene: TRBV12-3/TRBV12-4; J gene: TRBJ2-1; clone size: .
CDR3 protein: CASRQLSGEGETQYF; CDR3 DNA: TGTGCCAGCAGACAACTATCGGGGGAGGGAGAGACCCAGTACTTC; D gene: TRBD2; V gene: TRBV3-1; J gene: TRBJ2-5; clone size: .
CDR3 protein: CASSQLGRLQPQHF; CDR3 DNA: TGTGCCAGCAGCCAACTCGGGAGGTTGCAGCCCCAGCATTTT; D gene: .; V gene: TRBV6-2/TRBV6-3; J gene: TRBJ1-5; clone size: .
CDR3 protein: CASSYSTGPGEQYF; CDR3 DNA: TGCGCCAGCAGTTATTCCACAGGTCCGGGGGAGCAGTACTTC; D gene: .; V gene: TRBV5-1; J gene: TRBJ2-4; clone size: .
CDR3 protein: CSVVTSGSETQYF; CDR3 DNA: TGCAGCGTGGTGACTAGCGGGAGCGAGACCCAGTACTTC; D gene: TRBD2; V gene: TRBV29-1; J gene: TRBJ2-5; clone size: few
CDR3 protein: CASRNRVADYEQYF; CDR3 DNA: TGTGCCAGCAGGAACAGGGTGGCCGACTACGAGCAGTACTTC; D gene: .; V gene: TRBV2; J gene: TRBJ2-7; clone size: .
CDR3 protein: CAISESSGEAHIQYF; CDR3 DNA: TGTGCCATCAGTGAGTCTAGCGGGGAGGCGCACATTCAGTACTTC; D gene: TRBD2; V gene: TRBV10-3; J gene: TRBJ2-4; clone size: .
CDR3 protein: CASSLALDSSSYEQYF; CDR3 DNA: TGTGCCAGCAGCTTAGCGCTGGATAGTAGCTCCTACGAGCAGTACTTC; D gene: .; V gene: TRBV7-2; J gene: TRBJ2-7; clone size: .
CDR3 protein: CASNTRDREGGYTF; CDR3 DNA: TGTGCCAGCAATACCCGGGACAGGGAAGGGGGCTACACCTTC; D gene: TRBD1; V gene: TRBV28; J gene: TRBJ1-2; clone size: once
CDR3 protein: CASSDYGGEQFF; CDR3 DNA: TGTGCCAGCAGTGATTATGGAGGCGAGCAGTTCTTC; D gene: .; V gene: TRBV2; J gene: TRBJ2-1; clone size: .
CDR3 protein: CASSPEVTYEQYF; CDR3 DNA: TGTGCCAGCTCACCCGAGGTGACCTACGAGCAGTACTTC; D gene: .; V gene: TRBV18; J gene: TRBJ2-7; clone size: .
CDR3 protein: CASSEARGGPETQYF; CDR3 DNA: TGCGCCAGCAGTGAGGCCCGGGGGGGCCCGGAGACCCAGTACTTC; D gene: TRBD2; V gene: TRBV10-2; J gene: TRBJ2-5; clone size: .
CDR3 protein: CTSSLRRAEPHHEQYF; CDR3 DNA: TGCACCAGCAGCCTCCGAAGAGCGGAGCCTCACCACGAGCAGTACTTC; D gene: .; V gene: TRBV1; J gene: TRBJ2-7; clone size: once
CDR3 protein: CASRETGGTDTQYF; CDR3 DNA: TGTGCCAGCAGAGAGACAGGGGGCACAGATACGCAGTATTTT; D gene: TRBD1; V gene: TRBV6-6; J gene: TRBJ2-3; clone size: .
CDR3 protein: CASSFPNTQYF; CDR3 DNA: TGTGCCAGCAGTTTTCCAAATACGCAGTATTTT; D gene: .; V gene: TRBV6-5; J gene: TRBJ2-3; clone size: .
CDR3 protein: CASSQEPLDGLAEQYF; CDR3 DNA: TGTGCCAGCAGCCAAGAACCTCTAGACGGGTTGGCCGAGCAGTACTTC; D gene: .; V gene: TRBV4-2; J gene: TRBJ2-7; clone size: .
CDR3 protein: CASSQAEGNTEAFF; CDR3 DNA: TGCGCCAGCAGCCAAGCGGAGGGAAACACTGAAGCTTTCTTT; D gene: .; V gene: TRBV4-1; J gene: TRBJ1-1; clone size: few